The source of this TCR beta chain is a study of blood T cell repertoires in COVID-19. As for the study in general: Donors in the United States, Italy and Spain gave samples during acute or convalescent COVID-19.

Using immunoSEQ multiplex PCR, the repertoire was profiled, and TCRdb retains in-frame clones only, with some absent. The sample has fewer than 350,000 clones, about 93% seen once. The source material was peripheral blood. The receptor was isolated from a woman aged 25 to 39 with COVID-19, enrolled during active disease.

This CDR3 is CASSSTSGRGDEQFF. The DNA of the CDR3 is TGTGCCAGCAGCTCGACTAGCGGGAGAGGCGATGAGCAGTTCTTC. The rearrangement joins TRBV11-3 to TRBJ2-1; TRBD2 matches 12 bases. The length of the CDR3 is 15 residues. V shed 4 bases, J shed 8 bases, and the junction held 6 bases outside the gene matches. The germline V gene has CDR1 SGHNT and CDR2 YENEEA.